One sample yielded the 10 T cell receptor beta chains listed below, sequenced in a study of identifying expanded T cells in peripheral blood. The assay was immunoSEQ multiplex PCR, and TCRdb's table has in-frame clones only and misses some. The sample includes 100,000 to 150,000 clones, about 80% of them seen just once. The specimen was blood. All receptors come from a person aged 18-70 years in good health.

As regards this clone: The same CDR3 also results from other DNA sequences found in this sample. The chain joins TRBV7-2 to TRBJ2-1; D not resolved. Germline V gene lookup returns CDR1 SGHTA and CDR2 FQGNSA. The CDR3 is 15 amino acids. The V gene lost 1 base and the J gene lost 0 bases, with 7 bases spanning the gap. The CDR3: CASSLGPSSYNEQFF. The DNA for the CDR3 is TGTGCCAGCAGCTTAGGACCGAGCTCCTACAATGAGCAGTTCTTC. Full variable domain (rest looked up from reference TRBV7-2 and TRBJ2-1): GAGVSQSPSNKVTEKGKDVELRCDPISGHTALYWYRQSLGQGLEFLIYFQGNSAPDKSGLPSDRFSAERTGGSVSTLTIQRTQQEDSAVYLCASSLGPSSYNEQFFGPGTRLTVL.

The chain uses TRBV5-1 and TRBJ1-1; D unclear. Between the trimmed V and J ends, which lost 1 base and 1 base, there was a span of 8 bases. This CDR3 contains 14 residues. The germline CDR1 and CDR2 sequences are SGHRS and YFSETQ. The CDR3 nucleotides read TGCGCCAGCAGCTTGCGGGGAGAGAACACTGAAGCTTTCTTT. Protein product: CASSLRGENTEAFF.

This sequence joins TRBV2 and TRBJ1-1; 8 bases are a match to TRBD1. V shed 6 bases and J 2 bases; nucleotides not matched to a gene: 5. The CDR3 totals 14 residues. The germline V gene has CDR1 SNHLY and CDR2 FYNNEI. CDR3 sequence (DNA): TGTGCCAGCAGGGGGACAGGATTAAACACTGAAGCTTTCTTT. It is translated as CASRGTGLNTEAFF.

The chain carries TRBV7-6 and TRBJ1-1; a weak D match, TRBD1 (6 bases). V was shortened by 4 bases and J by 2 bases, with 11 bases between the two germline ends. CDR1 SGHVS and CDR2 FNYEAQ come from the germline V gene. This CDR3 comprises 14 residues. For the CDR3, the DNA is TGTGCCAGCAGCTCCGGGACACTTAACACTGAAGCTTTCTTT. Residues: CASSSGTLNTEAFF.

The chain links TRBV6-5 to TRBJ2-7; 8 positions agree with TRBD2. From germline, CDR1 is MNHEY and CDR2 SVGAGI. J was trimmed by 2 bases and V by 0 bases; bases with no gene match: 6. The CDR3 is made up of 16 amino acids. CDR3 amino acids: CASSYSFSGDAYEQYF. CDR3 DNA sequence: TGTGCCAGCAGTTACTCGTTTAGCGGGGATGCCTACGAGCAGTACTTC.

This clone has a single count. The gene calls are TRBV7-3 and TRBJ1-1; D is uncertain. Germline V CDR1 and CDR2: SGHTA, FQGTGA. The germline V and J ends were trimmed by 5 bases and 1 base, with 8 bases remaining between them. This CDR3 comprises 13 residues. In DNA, the CDR3 is TGTGCCAGCAGCCTTCGACGGAACACTGAAGCTTTCTTT. Translated: CASSLRRNTEAFF.

CDR3 residues: CASSKGWAFF. As DNA, the CDR3 is TGTGCCAGTAGTAAGGGGTGGGCTTTCTTT. The rearrangement joins TRBV19 to TRBJ1-1; D might be TRBD1 (5 bases). V was pared by 4 bases and J by 11 bases, with 8 bases between. CDR1 and CDR2 from the germline V gene are LNHDA and SQIVND (reference sequence). CDR3 length equals 10 residues. The full variable domain, in which reference TRBV19 and TRBJ1-1 provide the parts outside the CDR3, is DGGITQSPKYLFRKEGQNVTLSCEQNLNHDAMYWYRQDPGQGLRLIYYSQIVNDFQKGDIAEGYSVSREKKESFPLTVTSAQKNPTAFYLCASSKGWAFFGQGTRLTVV.

The chain uses TRBV4-1 and TRBJ2-4, with D uncertain. The germline V gene encodes CDR1 MGHRA and CDR2 YSYEKL. This CDR3 has 15 residues. Trimming took off 1 base at V and 6 bases at J, with 13 bases between the two ends. DNA for the CDR3: TGCGCCAGCAGCCAAGTAAGGTCAGCACCAAACATTCAGTACTTC. It yields the protein CASSQVRSAPNIQYF.

This sequence joins TRBV7-2 and TRBJ1-2; D is uncertain. Trimming left V 1 base short and J 5 bases short, with 5 bases between. This CDR3 has 12 amino acids. Germline V gene sequence: CDR1 SGHTA, CDR2 FQGNSA. The CDR3 protein is CASSLEEYGYTF. The CDR3 bases are TGTGCCAGCAGCTTAGAGGAATATGGCTACACCTTC.

The genes are TRBV5-1 and TRBJ1-6; 8 bases map to TRBD1. CDR1 and CDR2 (germline): SGHRS, YFSETQ. Trimming took 4 bases from V and 10 from J; bases not matched to a gene: 7. CDR3 length: 14 residues. Here the CDR3 reads CASSLGQATSPLHF. The CDR3 nucleotides read TGCGCCAGCAGCCTGGGACAGGCAACCTCACCCCTCCACTTT.